This T cell receptor beta chain was documented in a study of blood T cell repertoires in COVID-19. Trimming cost V 3 bases and J 7 bases; bases outside gene matches: 2. The CDR3 runs 13 residues. Germline loops: CDR1 SEHNR, CDR2 FQNEAQ (reference sequence). Clinical histories supplied by participants themselves formed the basis of cohort assignment. Symptom resolution, clearance, or two negative PCRs marked donors in Cohort 3 as recovered. In the original workflow: Reference gene primer amplification gave estimated nucleated cell counts. TCRdb's copy holds only in-frame clones and misses some; the assay was immunoSEQ multiplex PCR. Clone size and V and J calls were adopted from that table, with D and trimming inferred from the DNA. The sample yields some 400,000 clones, under 90% seen once.

The rearrangement joins TRBV7-9 to TRBJ1-5, with 8 bases identical to TRBD1. This clonotype was sampled from a woman aged 30 to 39 who had recovered from COVID-19. Sequences were obtained from PBMCs or T cells enriched from blood (not recorded which). Here the CDR3 reads CASSLDRAQPQHF. The CDR3 region has the DNA TGTGCCAGCAGCTTGGACAGGGCCCAGCCCCAGCATTTT.